What follows are 20 T cell receptor beta chains derived from one specimen sequenced in a study of blood T cells in healthy people across ages. Combining a sample-barcoded 5' primer with a J-beta primer mix, a second PCR ran for roughly 7 to 12 cycles. TCRdb itself ran the 5' RACE reads through MiXCR, one entry per CDR3 protein. The sample has around 2 million distinct CDR3 sequences; 39% are singletons. What was sequenced was blood. The receptors stem from a human donor in good health.

This clonotype occurred a few times. A much larger clone lies one base from this, so it may be a read error. The CDR3 is CASSLGTGTTEAFF. The CDR3 DNA reads as TGTGCCAGCAGCTTAGGGACAGGGACCACTGAAGCTTTCTTT. V and J are TRBV7-2 and TRBJ1-1; 8 nucleotides match TRBD1. The CDR3 totals 14 residues. CDR1 and CDR2 (germline): SGHTA, FQGNSA. V lost 1 base to trimming and J lost 4 bases; unmatched junction nucleotides: 2.

This clonotype was seen only a few times. The chain couples TRBV6-1 to TRBJ2-7, with no clear D. The J call may be in error: the DNA end matches TRBJ2-5 better. The CDR3 runs to 14 residues. Germline V gene data show CDR1 as MNHNS and CDR2 as SASEGT. The CDR3 is CASSENRPPETQYF. CDR3 DNA: TGTGCCAGCAGTGAAAACCGTCCCCCAGAGACCCAGTACTTC.

The CDR3 region is CASGFSPGQGTEAFF. CDR3 sequence (DNA): TGTGCTAGTGGTTTCTCCCCCGGACAGGGTACTGAAGCTTTCTTT. The chain employs TRBV12-5 and TRBJ1-1; 8 bases are shared with TRBD1. Germline values: CDR1 LGHNT, CDR2 FRNRAP. The CDR3 is 15 amino acids. The V gene end was trimmed by 3 bases and the J gene end by 5 bases; junction bases not matched to a gene: 8. The full variable domain, completed using reference TRBV12-5 and TRBJ1-1, is DARVTQTPRHKVTEMGQEVTMRCQPILGHNTVFWYRQTMMQGLELLAYFRNRAPLDDSGMPKDRFSAEMPDATLATLKIQPSEPRDSAVYFCASGFSPGQGTEAFFGQGTRLTVV.

The rearrangement links TRBV7-2 to TRBJ1-1, with D perhaps TRBD1 (6 bases). V lost 6 bases and J lost 9, with 23 bases in between. This CDR3 spans 15 amino acids. Germline V gives CDR1 SGHTA, CDR2 FQGNSA. The CDR3 DNA is TGTGCCAGCAGGCGAGAAGGAGGGGGTATATTCCAAGCTTTCTTT. Translating gives CASRREGGGIFQAFF.

The rearrangement joins TRBV7-9 to TRBJ2-5, with TRBD1 matching 8 bases. Trimming removed 1 base from V and 4 bases from J; junction bases left unmatched: 8. The CDR3 length is 16 residues. Germline-derived CDR1 and CDR2 are SEHNR and FQNEAQ (reference sequence). CDR3 sequence (DNA): TGTGCCAGCAGCTTAGTCTCGAGACAGGGGTCAGAGACCCAGTACTTC. Amino acids: CASSLVSRQGSETQYF.

The chain is built from TRBV7-2 and TRBJ1-1, with D possibly TRBD1 on 6 matching bases. Germline CDR1 and CDR2: SGHTA and FQGNSA. The CDR3 sequence is 15 residues long. The V gene lost 1 base and the J gene lost 4 bases, with 13 bases spanning the gap. The DNA for the CDR3 is TGTGCCAGCAGCTTAGAGAGGGGGGGAATCACTGAAGCTTTCTTT. Its protein is CASSLERGGITEAFF.

The rearrangement joins TRBV10-3 to TRBJ2-3, with 7 bases aligning to TRBD1. Germline V gives CDR1 ENHRY, CDR2 SYGVKD. The CDR3 sequence is 15 residues long. V gave up 0 bases and J gave up 5 bases; unmatched junction bases: 5. Here the CDR3 DNA reads TGTGCCATCAGTGAGTCGAGGGGGCGGATAGATACGCAGTATTTT. This translates into CAISESRGRIDTQYF.

The genes are TRBV7-6 and TRBJ1-1, with TRBD1 identical over 8 bases. J lost 4 bases, V lost 1 base, and 8 bases had no gene match. Germline assignment: CDR1 SGHVS and CDR2 FNYEAQ. The CDR3 loop spans 16 amino acids. The CDR3 bases are TGTGCCAGCAGCTTAGTTGGCAGGGGGCATGGCACTGAAGCTTTCTTT. Amino acid sequence: CASSLVGRGHGTEAFF.

J is TRBJ2-7 and V is TRBV12-3 or TRBV12-4, with TRBD1 as a possible D gene (6 bases). This CDR3 contains 15 residues. V was trimmed by 4 bases and J by 0 bases, leaving 13 bases between them. CDR3 sequence: CASSSPQGGSYEQYF. The CDR3 DNA is TGTGCCAGCAGTTCCCCACAGGGCGGCTCCTACGAGCAGTACTTC.

Only a few counts were recorded for this clonotype. The chain couples TRBV7-2 to TRBJ1-2, with 8 nucleotides matching TRBD1. The V gene end was trimmed by 0 bases and the J gene end by 7 bases; junction bases not matched to a gene: 1. The CDR3 totals 13 residues. In germline, CDR1 is SGHTA, CDR2 FQGNSA. CDR3 region: CASSLATGAGYTF. The CDR3 nucleotides read TGTGCCAGCAGCTTAGCGACAGGGGCTGGCTACACCTTC.

This chain connects TRBV9 to TRBJ2-1, with a tentative D call TRBD2 (6 bases). Germline assignment: CDR1 SGDLS and CDR2 YYNGEE. CDR3 length equals 16 residues. V dropped 4 bases and J dropped 5 bases, with 19 bases sitting between them. CDR3 bases: TGTGCCAGCAGCCCCTCGCGGGGAAGTAGGGACAATGAGCAGTTCTTC. Translation gives CASSPSRGSRDNEQFF. Combining the CDR3 with reference TRBV9 and TRBJ2-1 gives the whole variable domain DSGVTQTPKHLITATGQRVTLRCSPRSGDLSVYWYQQSLDQGLQFLIQYYNGEERAKGNILERFSAQQFPDLHSELNLSSLELGDSALYFCASSPSRGSRDNEQFFGPGTRLTVL.

J is TRBJ2-3 and V is TRBV28; TRBD2 matches 9 bases. CDR1 and CDR2 (germline): MDHEN, SYDVKM. There are 16 residues in the CDR3. The J segment lost 7 bases and the V segment lost 5 bases, leaving 13 bases of the junction unmatched. CDR3 in DNA: TGTGCCAGCAGTCCTCGAGCGGGGGGCCAGGGGAATACGCAGTATTTT. This sequence encodes CASSPRAGGQGNTQYF.

The chain joins TRBV11-2 to TRBJ2-1; TRBD1 agrees at 9 bases. This CDR3 has 15 residues. With V trimmed by 3 bases and J by 6 bases, 6 bases remained unmatched. Per germline, CDR1 SGHAT and CDR2 FQNNGV. CDR3 sequence: CASSFGTGKFNEQFF. DNA of the CDR3: TGTGCCAGCAGCTTCGGGACAGGGAAATTCAATGAGCAGTTCTTC.

V gene TRBV6-2 or TRBV6-3 combines with J gene TRBJ2-2, with D perhaps TRBD1 (6 bases). In germline, CDR1 is MNHEY, CDR2 SVGEGT. This CDR3 region has 14 residues. Trimming stripped 6 bases from V and 3 bases from J, with 11 bases between. The CDR3 DNA sequence: TGTGCCAGCAGCGAACAGGGAGACACCGGGGAGCTGTTTTTT. Translated: CASSEQGDTGELFF.

This clonotype was seen a few times. The chain has TRBV6-5 and TRBJ2-5, with 9 bases lining up with TRBD1. Per germline, CDR1 MNHEY and CDR2 SVGAGI. This CDR3 has 16 residues. V trimming: 3 bases; J trimming: 4 bases; junction bases outside the gene matches: 9. The CDR3 here is CASSYLQGARRETQYF. The CDR3 coding sequence is TGTGCCAGCAGTTATCTACAGGGGGCGCGTCGAGAGACCCAGTACTTC.

The J gene is TRBJ2-7, the V gene TRBV2; 9 nucleotides line up with TRBD1. V lost 2 bases, J lost 2 bases, and 4 bases stayed unmatched. Germline CDR1 and CDR2: SNHLY and FYNNEI. The CDR3 is made up of 15 amino acids. The CDR3 here is CASSEWGQGAYEQYF. CDR3 coding DNA: TGTGCCAGCAGTGAATGGGGACAGGGTGCCTACGAGCAGTACTTC.

The gene calls are TRBV20-1 and TRBJ1-4; a weak D match, TRBD1 (5 bases). The CDR3 spans 15 residues. Germline loops: CDR1 DFQATT, CDR2 SNEGSKA (reference sequence). V was shortened by 0 bases and J by 12 bases, with 20 bases between the two germline ends. The CDR3 coding sequence is TGCAGTGCTAGAGATACTTTTCAGGGCGGGGTGGAACTGTTTTTT. It codes for CSARDTFQGGVELFF.

The rearrangement uses TRBV18 and TRBJ2-5; 8 bases align to TRBD1. Germline V lookup: CDR1 KGHSH, CDR2 LQKENI. With 6 bases clipped from V and 7 bases from J, the junction kept 7 bases outside the gene matches. The CDR3 consists of 13 residues. The CDR3 region is CASSRDRTGTQYF. The CDR3 nucleotides read TGTGCCAGCTCCCGGGACAGGACGGGGACCCAGTACTTC.

This chain joins TRBV7-2 and TRBJ2-2; TRBD1 matches 8 bases. The CDR3 is 15 residues long. Per the germline V gene, CDR1 is SGHTA and CDR2 is FQGNSA. Germline trimming cut 5 bases from V and 4 bases from J; bases unmatched to any gene: 6. For the CDR3, the DNA is TGTGCCAGCAGCCGGACAGGGTATCGCACCGGGGAGCTGTTTTTT. Its protein is CASSRTGYRTGELFF.

The rearrangement joins TRBV4-3 to TRBJ1-2; a possible D gene is TRBD1 (5 bases). V lost 3 bases and J lost 12, with 14 bases in between. The CDR3 totals 12 residues. Germline V lookup: CDR1 LGHNA, CDR2 YSLEER. Here the CDR3 reads CASSHGGGEDTF. The CDR3 nucleotides are TGCGCCAGCAGCCATGGTGGAGGGGAGGACACCTTC.